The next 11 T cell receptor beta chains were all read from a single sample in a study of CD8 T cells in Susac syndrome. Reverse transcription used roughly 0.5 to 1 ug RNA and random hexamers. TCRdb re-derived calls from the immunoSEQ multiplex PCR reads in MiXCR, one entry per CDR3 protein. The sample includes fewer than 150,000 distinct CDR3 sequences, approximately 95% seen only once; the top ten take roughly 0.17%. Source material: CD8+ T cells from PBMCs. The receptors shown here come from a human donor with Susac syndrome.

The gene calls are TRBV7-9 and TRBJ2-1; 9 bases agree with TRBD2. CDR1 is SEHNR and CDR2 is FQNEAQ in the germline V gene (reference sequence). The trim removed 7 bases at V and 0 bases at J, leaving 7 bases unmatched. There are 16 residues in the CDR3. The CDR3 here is CASNGGREGSYNEQFF. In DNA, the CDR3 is TGTGCCAGCAACGGAGGGCGGGAGGGCTCCTACAATGAGCAGTTCTTC.

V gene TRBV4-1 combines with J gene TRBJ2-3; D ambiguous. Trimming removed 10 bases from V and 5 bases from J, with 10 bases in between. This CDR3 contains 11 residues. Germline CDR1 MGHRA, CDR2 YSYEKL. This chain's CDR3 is CATRRKDTQYF. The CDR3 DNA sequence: TGCGCCACCCGCCGGAAAGATACGCAGTATTTT.

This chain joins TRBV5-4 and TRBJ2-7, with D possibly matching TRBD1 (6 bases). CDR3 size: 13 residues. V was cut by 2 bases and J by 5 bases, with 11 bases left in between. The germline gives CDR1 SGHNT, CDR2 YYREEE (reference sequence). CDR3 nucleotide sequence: TGTGCCAGCAGCTTCCAGGGGTCCAACGAGCAGTACTTC. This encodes CASSFQGSNEQYF.

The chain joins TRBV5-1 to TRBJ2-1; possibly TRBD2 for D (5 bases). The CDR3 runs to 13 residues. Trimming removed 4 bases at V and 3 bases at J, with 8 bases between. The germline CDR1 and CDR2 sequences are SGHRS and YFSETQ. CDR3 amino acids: CASSHGDYNEQFF. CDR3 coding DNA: TGCGCCAGCAGCCACGGGGACTACAATGAGCAGTTCTTC.

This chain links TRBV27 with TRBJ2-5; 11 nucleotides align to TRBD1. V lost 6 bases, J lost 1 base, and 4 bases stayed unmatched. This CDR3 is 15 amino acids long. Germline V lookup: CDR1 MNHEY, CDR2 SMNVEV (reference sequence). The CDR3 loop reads CASSLGQGGQETQYF. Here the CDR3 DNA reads TGTGCCAGCAGCCTGGGACAGGGGGGCCAAGAGACCCAGTACTTC.

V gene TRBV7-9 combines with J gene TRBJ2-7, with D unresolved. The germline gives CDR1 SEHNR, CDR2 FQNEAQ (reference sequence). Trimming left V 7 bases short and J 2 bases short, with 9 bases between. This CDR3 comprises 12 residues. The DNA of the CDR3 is TGTGCCAGCACGATAGCCCCCTACGAGCAGTACTTC. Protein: CASTIAPYEQYF.

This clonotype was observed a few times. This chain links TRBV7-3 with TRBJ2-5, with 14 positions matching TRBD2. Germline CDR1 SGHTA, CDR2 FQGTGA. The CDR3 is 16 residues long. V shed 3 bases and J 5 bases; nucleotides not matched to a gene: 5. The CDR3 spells CASSLTSGRVVETQYF. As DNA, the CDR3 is TGTGCCAGCAGCTTGACTAGCGGGAGGGTCGTGGAGACCCAGTACTTC.

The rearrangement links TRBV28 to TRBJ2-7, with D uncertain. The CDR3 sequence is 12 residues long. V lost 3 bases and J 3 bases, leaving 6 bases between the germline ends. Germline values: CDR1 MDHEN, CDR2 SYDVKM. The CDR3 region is CASSFRFYEQYF. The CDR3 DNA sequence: TGTGCCAGCAGTTTCCGGTTCTACGAGCAGTACTTC. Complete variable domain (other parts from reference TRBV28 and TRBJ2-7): DVKVTQSSRYLVKRTGEKVFLECVQDMDHENMFWYRQDPGLGLRLIYFSYDVKMKEKGDIPEGYSVSREKKERFSLILESASTNQTSMYLCASSFRFYEQYFGPGTRLTVT.

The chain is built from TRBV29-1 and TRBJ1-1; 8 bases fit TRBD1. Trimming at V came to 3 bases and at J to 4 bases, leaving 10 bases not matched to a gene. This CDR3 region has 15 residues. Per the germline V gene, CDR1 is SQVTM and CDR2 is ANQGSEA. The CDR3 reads CSVDAQGAVPTEAFF. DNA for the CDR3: TGCAGCGTTGATGCGCAGGGGGCTGTTCCCACTGAAGCTTTCTTT.

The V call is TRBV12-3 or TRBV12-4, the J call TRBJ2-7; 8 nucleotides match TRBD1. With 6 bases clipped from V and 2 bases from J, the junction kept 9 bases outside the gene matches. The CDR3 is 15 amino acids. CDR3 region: CASSTDRGSTYEQYF. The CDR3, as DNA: TGTGCCAGCAGCACCGACAGGGGCTCAACCTACGAGCAGTACTTC.

CDR3 DNA sequence: TGTGCCAGCAGTTACTCCTGGGCGGGGCAGGGACGAGATACGCAGTATTTT. Amino acid sequence: CASSYSWAGQGRDTQYF. This rearrangement joins TRBV6-5 to TRBJ2-3; D is possibly TRBD2 (6 bases). Between the trimmed V and J ends, which lost 0 bases and 5 bases, there was a span of 18 bases. Germline V lookup: CDR1 MNHEY, CDR2 SVGAGI. The CDR3 has 17 amino acids.